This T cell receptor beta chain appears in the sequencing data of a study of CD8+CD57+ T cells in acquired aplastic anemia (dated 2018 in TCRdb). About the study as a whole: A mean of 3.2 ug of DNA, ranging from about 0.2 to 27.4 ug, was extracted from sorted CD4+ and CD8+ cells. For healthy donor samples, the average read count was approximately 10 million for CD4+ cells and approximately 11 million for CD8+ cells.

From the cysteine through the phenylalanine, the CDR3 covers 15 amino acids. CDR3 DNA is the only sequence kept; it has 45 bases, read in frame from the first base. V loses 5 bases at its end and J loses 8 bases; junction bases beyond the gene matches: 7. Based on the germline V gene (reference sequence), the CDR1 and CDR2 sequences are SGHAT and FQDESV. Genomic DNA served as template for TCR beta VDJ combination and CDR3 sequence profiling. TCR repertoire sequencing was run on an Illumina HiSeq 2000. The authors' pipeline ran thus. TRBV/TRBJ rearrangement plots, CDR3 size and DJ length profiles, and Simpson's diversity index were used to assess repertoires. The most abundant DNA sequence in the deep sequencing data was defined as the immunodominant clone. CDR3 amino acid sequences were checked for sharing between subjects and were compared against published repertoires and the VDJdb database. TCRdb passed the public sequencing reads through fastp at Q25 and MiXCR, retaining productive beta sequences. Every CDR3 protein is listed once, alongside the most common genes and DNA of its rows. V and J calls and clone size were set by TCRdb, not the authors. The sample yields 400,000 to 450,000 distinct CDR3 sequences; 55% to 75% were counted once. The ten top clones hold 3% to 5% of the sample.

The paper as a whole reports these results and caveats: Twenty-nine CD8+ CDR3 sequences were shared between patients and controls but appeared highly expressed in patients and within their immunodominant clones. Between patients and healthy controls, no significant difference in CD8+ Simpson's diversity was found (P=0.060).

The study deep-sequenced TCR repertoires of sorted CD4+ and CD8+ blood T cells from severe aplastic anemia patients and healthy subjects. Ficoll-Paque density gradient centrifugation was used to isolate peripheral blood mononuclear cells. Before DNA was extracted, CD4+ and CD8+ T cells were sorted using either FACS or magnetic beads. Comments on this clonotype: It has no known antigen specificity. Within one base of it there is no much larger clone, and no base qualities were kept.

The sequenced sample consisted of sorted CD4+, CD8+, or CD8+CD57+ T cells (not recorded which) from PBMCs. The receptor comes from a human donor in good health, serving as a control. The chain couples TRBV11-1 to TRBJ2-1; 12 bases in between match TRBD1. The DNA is TGTGCCAGCAGCCCGGGGACAGGGGGCTTCGATGAGCAGTTCTTC. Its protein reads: CASSPGTGGFDEQFF.